The 10 T cell receptor beta chains listed next were all sequenced from one sample in a study of T cells after yellow fever vaccination. TCRdb reprocessed the 5' RACE reads with MiXCR, giving one entry per CDR3 protein. The sample lists under 600,000 distinct CDR3 sequences; around a fifth were seen once. The sample was PBMCs, taken roughly 23 days after the first yellow fever vaccination. The receptors shown here come from a man aged 18 to 29 who received the YFV17D yellow fever vaccine.

The sample holds a few counts of this clonotype. The chain recombines TRBV12-3 or TRBV12-4 with TRBJ2-7; 12 bases line up with TRBD1. The CDR3 covers 16 residues. V shed 6 bases, J shed 3 bases, and the junction held 9 bases outside the gene matches. For the CDR3, the DNA is TGTGCCAGCAGATCCACCGGGACAGGGGGCAGCTACGAGCAGTACTTC. Its protein is CASRSTGTGGSYEQYF.

This clonotype was seen a few times. The chain links TRBV7-2 to TRBJ1-4; 7 bases fit TRBD1. Looked up from germline, CDR1 is SGHTA and CDR2 is FQGNSA. The V gene end was trimmed by 3 bases and the J gene end by 5 bases; junction bases not matched to a gene: 6. This CDR3 is built from 15 residues. The CDR3, as DNA: TGTGCCAGCAGCTTCGCCGGGACAGAGAATGAAAAACTGTTTTTT. Translation gives CASSFAGTENEKLFF.

The rearrangement links TRBV30 to TRBJ2-7; D possibly matches TRBD1 or TRBD2 (5 bases each). Germline assignment: CDR1 GTSNPN and CDR2 SVGIG (reference sequence). V was pared by 5 bases and J by 3 bases, with 11 bases between. This CDR3 has 12 amino acids. The CDR3 DNA is TGTGCCTGGGGGGGTCAGATCTACGAGCAGTACTTC. Translating it yields CAWGGQIYEQYF.

CDR3 in amino acids: CASSPNRLAGGYEQYF. CDR3 nucleotide sequence: TGTGCCAGCAGCCCCAACCGCCTAGCGGGGGGATACGAGCAGTACTTC. The gene calls are TRBV7-2 and TRBJ2-7; TRBD2 aligns across 11 bases. CDR1 is SGHTA, CDR2 FQGNSA, per germline. The CDR3 consists of 16 residues. The V and J ends lost 5 bases and 4 bases, in that order; junction bases with no gene match: 10.

This chain joins TRBV5-1 and TRBJ2-1; D might be TRBD2 (6 bases). V lost 5 bases and J 3 bases, leaving 15 bases between the germline ends. Germline V gives CDR1 SGHRS, CDR2 YFSETQ. The CDR3 is 15 residues long. The CDR3 loop reads CASSMEGWDYNEQFF. The CDR3 nucleotides are TGCGCCAGCAGTATGGAGGGGTGGGACTACAATGAGCAGTTCTTC.

This clonotype turned up a few times. The chain links TRBV20-1 to TRBJ1-1; TRBD1 aligns across 9 bases. Germline V gene sequence: CDR1 DFQATT, CDR2 SNEGSKA (reference sequence). The CDR3 has 14 residues. J was trimmed by 1 base and V by 3 bases; bases with no gene match: 3. In nucleotides, the CDR3 is TGCAGTGCTAGTCCACAGGGGGCGAACACTGAAGCTTTCTTT. Amino acids: CSASPQGANTEAFF.

The rearrangement uses TRBV7-9 and TRBJ2-1, with TRBD2 matching over 7 bases. V shed 5 bases and J 7 bases; nucleotides not matched to a gene: 8. This CDR3 region has 14 residues. Germline V CDR1 and CDR2: SEHNR, FQNEAQ (reference sequence). The CDR3 DNA reads TGTGCCAGCAGCCCCGGGCTAGCGGTGAATGAGCAGTTCTTC. Residues: CASSPGLAVNEQFF.

The V call is TRBV4-3, the J call TRBJ2-5, with a tentative D call TRBD1 (5 bases). Per the germline V gene, CDR1 is LGHNA and CDR2 is YSLEER. V lost 0 bases, J lost 0 bases, and 5 bases lay in between. The CDR3 is 14 residues long. CDR3 sequence reads: CASSQEQDQETQYF. CDR3 bases: TGCGCCAGCAGCCAAGAACAGGACCAAGAGACCCAGTACTTC.

The chain links TRBV13 to TRBJ2-2; D is uncertain. The CDR3 has 12 residues. Germline V gene lookup returns CDR1 PRHDT and CDR2 FYEKMQ (reference sequence). Trimming shortened V by 4 bases and J by 7 bases, and 7 bases separated the two germline ends. CDR3 sequence (DNA): TGTGCCAGCAGCTCCGAAGTCGGGGAGCTGTTTTTT. Its translation is CASSSEVGELFF.

The chain recombines TRBV7-6 with TRBJ2-3; maybe TRBD2 (5 bases). Trimming took off 3 bases at V and 0 bases at J, with 13 bases between the two ends. This CDR3 is 16 amino acids long. CDR1 is SGHVS and CDR2 is FNYEAQ in the germline V gene. CDR3 in amino acids: CASSFGLFPSTDTQYF. CDR3 nucleotides: TGTGCCAGCAGCTTCGGACTGTTTCCTAGCACAGATACGCAGTATTTT.